The present TCR beta chain was sequenced within a study of tumor-infiltrating lymphocytes in primary liver carcinoma. As for the study in general: Sample yields, roughly 3.5 to 7.13 million productive TCRbeta reads, were similar across the tissue types.

Germline DNA was also extracted, while the blood RNA originated from unsorted whole blood. CDR3 length: 15 amino acids. Trimming removed 3 bases from V and 8 bases from J, with 17 bases in between. The germline V gene has CDR1 WNHNN and CDR2 SYGVQD (reference sequence). cDNA specific to TCR beta was made from roughly 500 ng of total RNA, with a constant-region primer employed for priming. Generation of the TCR beta libraries relied on three nested multiplex PCR rounds using slightly modified ARM-PCR. It was with TRBV1-TRBV30 forward primers and a C-beta reverse primer that the first two PCR rounds were run, at roughly 9 cycles each. TCRdb called the multiplex PCR reads again in MiXCR, with one record for every CDR3 protein. The sample carries 320,000 or so distinct CDR3 sequences, over 55% recorded once.

The receptor's source is a man aged 40-49 years with primary liver carcinoma and hepatitis B virus infection. Sequenced material: peripheral blood. This chain links TRBV10-1 with TRBJ2-1; no reliable D call. In DNA form, the CDR3 reads TGCGCCAGCAGTGATATTCGCGTGAGGTTCGATGAGCAGTTCTTC. Its translation: CASSDIRVRFDEQFF.